One and the same sample provided the 20 T cell receptor beta chains below, sequenced in a study of vaccination and CD4 T cells after COVID-19. Cultured CD4+ T-cell DNA underwent Oncomine TCR Beta short-read sequencing. TCRdb recomputed calls from the PCR reads with MiXCR, one row per CDR3 protein. The table has around 20,000 distinct CDR3 sequences, approximately 33% seen once. Sample treatment: roughly 10-day PBMC culture with coronavirus spike peptide pools or control peptides (ViraFEST assay). What these receptors recognize is not known. Material: cultured CD4+ T cells from blood. These receptors came from a human donor with COVID-19.

The sample holds a few counts of this clonotype. V and J are TRBV28 and TRBJ1-5, with a weak D call TRBD1 (5 bases). The CDR3 has 16 amino acids. Trimming removed 3 bases at V and 2 bases at J, with 14 bases between. Germline V gene sequence: CDR1 MDHEN, CDR2 SYDVKM. The CDR3 here is CASSFLGAVGNQPQHF. CDR3 DNA: TGTGCCAGCAGTTTTCTAGGGGCGGTTGGCAATCAGCCCCAGCATTTT.

This clonotype has only a few counts. The chain carries TRBV7-3 and TRBJ1-1, with unresolved D. V was cut by 1 base and J by 7 bases, with 10 bases left in between. The CDR3 consists of 13 residues. The V gene's germline CDR1 is SGHTA and CDR2 FQGTGA. Here the CDR3 reads CASSLSSSHEAFF. The DNA of the CDR3 is TGTGCCAGCAGCTTAAGCAGCTCCCATGAAGCTTTCTTT.

This clonotype was found a few times. This sequence joins TRBV11-2 and TRBJ2-5; D is perhaps TRBD1 or TRBD2 (6 bases each). In germline, CDR1 is SGHAT, CDR2 FQNNGV. V was pared by 3 bases and J by 1 base, with 9 bases between. This CDR3 is 14 amino acids long. CDR3 protein: CASSFRGPQETQYF. CDR3 DNA sequence: TGTGCCAGCAGCTTCCGGGGGCCCCAAGAGACCCAGTACTTC.

In this sample, this clonotype turned up a few times. The J gene is TRBJ1-1, the V gene TRBV11-1; 8 bases line up with TRBD1. The V gene's germline CDR1 is SGHAT and CDR2 FQDESV (reference sequence). The CDR3 totals 15 residues. Unmatched junction bases numbered 6, after V lost 3 bases and J lost 3 bases. The CDR3 spells CASSLTGDGDTEAFF. Here the CDR3 DNA reads TGTGCCAGCAGCTTGACAGGGGATGGTGACACTGAAGCTTTCTTT.

The V call is TRBV29-1, the J call TRBJ2-7; D is ambiguous. Germline CDR1 SQVTM, CDR2 ANQGSEA. Trimming took 4 bases from V and 2 from J, leaving 9 bases between them. This CDR3 comprises 12 residues. The CDR3 sequence is CSVVWATYEQYF. The CDR3, as DNA: TGCAGCGTTGTATGGGCTACCTACGAGCAGTACTTC.

This clonotype was counted between two and nine times. The chain is built from TRBV20-1 and TRBJ2-6, with D hard to call. This CDR3 spans 12 amino acids. Trimming shortened V by 7 bases and J by 3 bases, and 7 bases separated the two germline ends. Germline CDR1 reads DFQATT; CDR2 reads SNEGSKA (reference sequence). The CDR3 region has the DNA TGCAGTGGAGTGGGTGGGGCCAACGTCCTGACTTTC. Encoded protein: CSGVGGANVLTF.

This clonotype was observed a handful of times. The gene calls are TRBV19 and TRBJ2-4, with a weak D call TRBD1 (6 bases). CDR1 LNHDA and CDR2 SQIVND come from the germline V gene (reference sequence). The CDR3 consists of 16 residues. Trimming removed 4 bases from V and 0 bases from J, with 13 bases in between. This chain's CDR3 is CASSTGQSLAKNIQYF. In DNA, the CDR3 is TGTGCCAGTAGTACCGGACAGTCCTTAGCCAAAAACATTCAGTACTTC. Based on the CDR3 plus reference TRBV19 and TRBJ2-4, the full variable domain is DGGITQSPKYLFRKEGQNVTLSCEQNLNHDAMYWYRQDPGQGLRLIYYSQIVNDFQKGDIAEGYSVSREKKESFPLTVTSAQKNPTAFYLCASSTGQSLAKNIQYFGAGTRLSVL.

This clonotype was recorded once. The genes are TRBV5-1 and TRBJ2-2; 8 bases are a match to TRBD1. After removal of 4 bases from V and 0 bases from J, the junction contained 5 bases not matched to a gene. Germline-derived CDR1 and CDR2 are SGHRS and YFSETQ. The CDR3 spans 16 residues. This CDR3 reads CASSTGQATNTGELFF. As DNA, the CDR3 is TGCGCCAGCAGCACGGGACAGGCCACGAACACCGGGGAGCTGTTTTTT. The full variable domain, completed using reference TRBV5-1 and TRBJ2-2, is KAGVTQTPRYLIKTRGQQVTLSCSPISGHRSVSWYQQTPGQGLQFLFEYFSETQRNKGNFPGRFSGRQFSNSRSEMNVSTLELGDSALYLCASSTGQATNTGELFFGEGSRLTVL.

This clonotype was detected only a few times. V gene TRBV6-1 combines with J gene TRBJ1-6; TRBD1 might be the D (5 bases). Germline V gives CDR1 MNHNS, CDR2 SASEGT. V lost 6 bases and J 7 bases, leaving 16 bases between the germline ends. CDR3 length: 15 residues. The CDR3 DNA reads TGTGCCAGCAGCCTCTCTGGGGGGGAAAATTCACCCCTCCACTTT. The encoded protein is CASSLSGGENSPLHF.

This clonotype was counted only a few times. The rearrangement uses TRBV24-1 and TRBJ1-4; D is possibly TRBD1 (5 bases). Germline V gene lookup returns CDR1 KGHDR and CDR2 SFDVKD. The CDR3 sequence is 19 residues long. V was cut by 0 bases and J by 0 bases, with 16 bases left in between. CDR3 residues: CATSDLRPTDSATNEKLFF. The CDR3 region has the DNA TGTGCCACCAGTGATTTGCGACCGACCGACAGCGCAACTAATGAAAAACTGTTTTTT.

The table lists this clonotype with a few counts. This chain connects TRBV12-3 or TRBV12-4 to TRBJ2-3; tentatively, D is TRBD1 (5 bases). V lost 1 base, J lost 8 bases, and 13 bases lay in between. The CDR3 contains 14 residues. The CDR3 region is CASSLGTPSPTQYF. The CDR3 region has the DNA TGTGCCAGCAGTTTAGGGACACCGAGCCCTACGCAGTATTTT.

The chain couples TRBV19 to TRBJ2-2; 8 bases align to TRBD1. After removal of 6 bases from V and 0 bases from J, the junction contained 3 bases not matched to a gene. From germline, CDR1 is LNHDA and CDR2 SQIVND (reference sequence). The CDR3 totals 15 residues. CDR3 region: CASRLDRANTGELFF. CDR3 sequence (DNA): TGTGCCAGTAGACTGGACAGGGCGAACACCGGGGAGCTGTTTTTT.

A few counts support this clonotype. The V and J genes are TRBV18 and TRBJ1-5, with a possible D match to TRBD1 (5 bases). The germline V gene has CDR1 KGHSH and CDR2 LQKENI. V shed 2 bases and J shed 3 bases, with 14 bases lying between them. This CDR3 is 16 amino acids long. The DNA of the CDR3 is TGTGCCAGCTCACCATGGGTCAGGGTCGACAATCAGCCCCAGCATTTT. Translated, it gives CASSPWVRVDNQPQHF. Full variable domain (outside the CDR3, taken from reference TRBV18 and TRBJ1-5): NAGVMQNPRHLVRRRGQEARLRCSPMKGHSHVYWYRQLPEEGLKFMVYLQKENIIDESGMPKERFSAEFPKEGPSILRIQQVVRGDSAAYFCASSPWVRVDNQPQHFGDGTRLSIL.

This chain connects TRBV12-3 or TRBV12-4 to TRBJ1-6; tentatively, D is TRBD1 (5 bases). Deletions cut 5 bases from V and 9 bases from J, with 20 bases between. There are 16 residues in the CDR3. In DNA, the CDR3 is TGTGCCAGCAGTCGAAGTATGGCCTATAGGGGTTCACCCCTCCACTTT. Translated: CASSRSMAYRGSPLHF.

This sequence joins TRBV15 and TRBJ2-5; 7 bases are shared with TRBD2. Germline loops: CDR1 LNHNV, CDR2 YYDKDF (reference sequence). This CDR3 comprises 14 residues. The V segment lost 5 bases and the J segment 5 bases; nucleotides outside the gene matches: 8. The CDR3 is CATSSRTSGETQYF. In DNA, the CDR3 is TGTGCCACCAGCTCTAGGACTAGTGGGGAGACCCAGTACTTC. Variable domain in full (rest from reference TRBV15 and TRBJ2-5): DAMVIQNPRYQVTQFGKPVTLSCSQTLNHNVMYWYQQKSSQAPKLLFHYYDKDFNNEADTPDNFQSRRPNTSFCFLDIRSPGLGDTAMYLCATSSRTSGETQYFGPGTRLLVL.

This clonotype was seen only a few times. The chain uses TRBV10-1 and TRBJ1-1, with TRBD1 matching 7 bases. J was trimmed by 5 bases and V by 6 bases; bases with no gene match: 6. The germline CDR1 and CDR2 sequences are WNHNN and SYGVQD (reference sequence). The CDR3 covers 13 residues. The CDR3 is CASSRQGGTEAFF. CDR3 nucleotides: TGCGCCAGCAGCCGACAGGGTGGAACTGAAGCTTTCTTT.

This clonotype was recorded a few times. V and J are TRBV5-1 and TRBJ2-3; 8 bases fit TRBD2. The CDR3 runs 15 residues. In germline, CDR1 is SGHRS, CDR2 YFSETQ. Losses at the gene ends were 6 bases for V and 5 bases for J; bases not matched to a gene: 11. The DNA of the CDR3 is TGCGCCAGCACCTCCCCCGGGAGGGGGAAAGATACGCAGTATTTT. Translated, it gives CASTSPGRGKDTQYF.

The chain carries TRBV23-1 and TRBJ1-1; D remains unclear. TRBV23-1 is classed as an ORF, of uncertain function. There are 20 residues in the CDR3. Trimming pared 5 bases from V and 0 bases from J, leaving 28 bases between. The CDR3 region is CASSSPQDGPGLSMNTEAFF. The CDR3 nucleotides read TGCGCCAGCAGTTCCCCTCAAGACGGCCCCGGACTGTCTATGAACACTGAAGCTTTCTTT.

On this clonotype itself: Given the absence of the conserved phenylalanine or tryptophan at the CDR3 end, a read error is likely. This chain uses TRBV6-1 with TRBJ2-5, with TRBD2 identical over 7 bases. The CDR3 spans 14 residues. J gave up 2 bases and V 6 bases, and 6 bases lay outside the gene matches. The germline V gene has CDR1 MNHNS and CDR2 SASEGT. CDR3 loop: CASSRRGIQETQYL. Here the CDR3 DNA reads TGTGCCAGCAGCAGGCGGGGGATACAAGAGACCCAGTACTTA.

J is TRBJ1-6 and V is TRBV15; D is uncertain. The germline V gene encodes CDR1 LNHNV and CDR2 YYDKDF (reference sequence). The V end was cut by 0 bases, the J end by 7 bases, with 10 bases between. This CDR3 has 15 amino acids. CDR3 nucleotide sequence: TGTGCCACCAGCAGAGATCTGGCCGGAAATTCACCCCTCCACTTT. Its protein product is CATSRDLAGNSPLHF.